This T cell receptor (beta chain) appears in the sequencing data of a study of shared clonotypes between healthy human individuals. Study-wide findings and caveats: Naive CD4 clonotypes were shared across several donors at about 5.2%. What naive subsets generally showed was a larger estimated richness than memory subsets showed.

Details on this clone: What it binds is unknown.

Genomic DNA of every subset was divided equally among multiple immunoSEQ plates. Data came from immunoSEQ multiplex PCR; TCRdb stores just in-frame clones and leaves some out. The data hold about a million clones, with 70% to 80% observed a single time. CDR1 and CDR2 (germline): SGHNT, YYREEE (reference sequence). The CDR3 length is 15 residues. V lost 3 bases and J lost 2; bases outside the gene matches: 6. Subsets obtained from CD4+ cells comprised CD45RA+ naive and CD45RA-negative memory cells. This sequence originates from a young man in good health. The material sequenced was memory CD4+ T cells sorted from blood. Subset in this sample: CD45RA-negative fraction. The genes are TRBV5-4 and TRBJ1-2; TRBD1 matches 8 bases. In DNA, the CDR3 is TGTGCCAGCAGCTGGGGAGGACAGGGAAACTATGGCTACACCTTC. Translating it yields CASSWGGQGNYGYTF.